Below, 9 T cell receptor beta chains from the same sample are listed, as sequenced in a study of brain T cells in children with intractable seizures. Assay used: immunoSEQ multiplex PCR; TCRdb lists only in-frame clones, some missing. The profile covers fewer than 150,000 clones, with approximately 94% appearing a single time and around 4.1% taken by the ten largest. The material sequenced was peripheral blood, taken at surgery. The receptors were gathered from a boy under two years old with hemimegalencephaly and intractable seizures.

V is TRBV28 and J is TRBJ2-2, with D possibly TRBD2 on 6 matching bases. The V end lost 6 bases, the J end lost 2 bases, and 16 bases lay between the germline ends. The germline V gene has CDR1 MDHEN and CDR2 SYDVKM. The CDR3 covers 16 residues. In DNA form, the CDR3 reads TGTGCCAGCAGGGTAACCGGGACTGGTAACACCGGGGAGCTGTTTTTT. This encodes CASRVTGTGNTGELFF.

The chain recombines TRBV6-5 with TRBJ2-3; D is uncertain. CDR1 is MNHEY, CDR2 SVGAGI, per germline. The germline V and J ends were trimmed by 1 base and 5 bases, with 4 bases remaining between them. The CDR3 runs to 12 residues. CDR3 nucleotides: TGTGCCAGCAGTTACTACGGAGATACGCAGTATTTT. Its translation is CASSYYGDTQYF.

The V call is TRBV28, the J call TRBJ1-3, with D maybe TRBD1 (6 bases). This CDR3 region has 16 residues. Trimming took 4 bases from V and 0 from J, leaving 13 bases between them. Germline CDR1 reads MDHEN; CDR2 reads SYDVKM. The CDR3 sequence: CASSSRQASSGNTIYF. For the CDR3, the DNA is TGTGCCAGCAGTTCCCGACAGGCTAGCTCTGGAAACACCATATATTTT. Combining the CDR3 with reference TRBV28 and TRBJ1-3 gives the whole variable domain DVKVTQSSRYLVKRTGEKVFLECVQDMDHENMFWYRQDPGLGLRLIYFSYDVKMKEKGDIPEGYSVSREKKERFSLILESASTNQTSMYLCASSSRQASSGNTIYFGEGSWLTVV.

The rearrangement uses TRBV7-3 and TRBJ2-2; 9 bases are a match to TRBD2. This CDR3 contains 15 residues. After removal of 5 bases from V and 4 bases from J, the junction contained 5 bases not matched to a gene. CDR1 is SGHTA, CDR2 FQGTGA, per germline. CDR3 loop: CASSRLAATTGELFF. The CDR3 nucleotides are TGTGCCAGCAGCCGACTAGCGGCAACCACCGGGGAGCTGTTTTTT.

The chain combines TRBV7-2 with TRBJ1-1, with D unclear. Looked up from germline, CDR1 is SGHTA and CDR2 is FQGNSA. Deletions cut 1 base from V and 3 bases from J, with 9 bases between. CDR3 length equals 14 residues. CDR3 residues: CASSLGGGYTEAFF. For the CDR3, the DNA is TGTGCCAGCAGCTTAGGGGGTGGGTACACTGAAGCTTTCTTT.

The chain combines TRBV15 with TRBJ1-2; D remains unclear. Trimming pared 1 base from V and 0 bases from J, leaving 6 bases between. This CDR3 is built from 14 residues. Germline V gives CDR1 LNHNV, CDR2 YYDKDF (reference sequence). The chain's CDR3 is CATSRGAANYGYTF. The CDR3 DNA is TGTGCCACCAGCAGAGGGGCGGCTAACTATGGCTACACCTTC.

The genes are TRBV12-5 and TRBJ2-3; maybe TRBD2 (5 bases). Trimming removed 0 bases from V and 10 bases from J, with 23 bases in between. The CDR3 contains 17 residues. Germline V gives CDR1 LGHNT, CDR2 FRNRAP. CDR3 in DNA: TGTGCTAGTGGTTTGGTACAGAGGGCGACCGGGTCCATGGCGCAGTATTTT. Its translation: CASGLVQRATGSMAQYF.

This rearrangement joins TRBV3-1 (or the pseudogene TRBV3-2) to TRBJ2-1, with TRBD1 as a possible D gene (6 bases). The length of the CDR3 is 13 residues. V lost 4 bases and J 7 bases, leaving 11 bases between the germline ends. Germline assignment: CDR1 LGHDT and CDR2 YNNKEL (reference sequence). The CDR3 nucleotides are TGTGCCAGCAGCCTACTACAGGGAAATGAGCAGTTCTTC. This translates into CASSLLQGNEQFF.

The CDR3 region has the DNA TGTGCCAGCACCACTCGGACAGAGTATAGCAATCAGCCCCAGCATTTT. The encoded protein is CASTTRTEYSNQPQHF. This chain links TRBV28 with TRBJ1-5; a possible D gene is TRBD1 (6 bases). Trimming shortened V by 7 bases and J by 0 bases, and 16 bases separated the two germline ends. From germline, CDR1 is MDHEN and CDR2 SYDVKM. The CDR3 totals 16 residues.